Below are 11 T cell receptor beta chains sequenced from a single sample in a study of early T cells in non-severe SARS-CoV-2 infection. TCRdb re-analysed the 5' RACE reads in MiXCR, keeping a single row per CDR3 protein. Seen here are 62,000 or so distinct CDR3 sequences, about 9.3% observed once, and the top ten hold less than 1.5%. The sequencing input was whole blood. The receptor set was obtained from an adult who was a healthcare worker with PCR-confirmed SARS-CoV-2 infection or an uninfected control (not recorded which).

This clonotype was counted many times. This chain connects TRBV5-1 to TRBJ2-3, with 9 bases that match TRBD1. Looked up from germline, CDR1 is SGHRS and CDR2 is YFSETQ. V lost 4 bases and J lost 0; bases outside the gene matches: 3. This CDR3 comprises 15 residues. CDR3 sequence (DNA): TGCGCCAGCAGCCCGGGACAGGGCAGCACAGATACGCAGTATTTT. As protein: CASSPGQGSTDTQYF.

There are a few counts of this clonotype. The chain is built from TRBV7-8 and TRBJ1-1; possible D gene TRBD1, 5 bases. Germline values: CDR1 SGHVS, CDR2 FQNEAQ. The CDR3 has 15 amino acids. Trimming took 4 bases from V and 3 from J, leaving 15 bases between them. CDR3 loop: CASSSGFSLDTEAFF. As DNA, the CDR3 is TGTGCCAGCAGCTCAGGGTTCTCGCTGGACACTGAAGCTTTCTTT.

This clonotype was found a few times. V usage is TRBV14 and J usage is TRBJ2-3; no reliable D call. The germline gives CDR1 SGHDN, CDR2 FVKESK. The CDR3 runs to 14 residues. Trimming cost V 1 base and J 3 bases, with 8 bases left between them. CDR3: CASSQGVWTDTQYF. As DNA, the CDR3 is TGTGCCAGCAGCCAAGGGGTCTGGACAGATACGCAGTATTTT.

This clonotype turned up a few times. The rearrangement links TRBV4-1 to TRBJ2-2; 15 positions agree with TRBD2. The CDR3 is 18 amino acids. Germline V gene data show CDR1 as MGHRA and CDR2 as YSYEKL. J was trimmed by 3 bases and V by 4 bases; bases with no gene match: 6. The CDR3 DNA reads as TGCGCCAGCAGCCCAGGGACTAGCGGGGGGCCATACACCGGGGAGCTGTTTTTT. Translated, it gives CASSPGTSGGPYTGELFF.

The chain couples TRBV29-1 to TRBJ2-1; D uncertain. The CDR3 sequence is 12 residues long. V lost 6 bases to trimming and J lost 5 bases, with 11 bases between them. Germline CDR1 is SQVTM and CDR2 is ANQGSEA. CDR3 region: CSVAEQNNEQFF. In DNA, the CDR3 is TGCAGCGTCGCAGAGCAGAACAATGAGCAGTTCTTC.

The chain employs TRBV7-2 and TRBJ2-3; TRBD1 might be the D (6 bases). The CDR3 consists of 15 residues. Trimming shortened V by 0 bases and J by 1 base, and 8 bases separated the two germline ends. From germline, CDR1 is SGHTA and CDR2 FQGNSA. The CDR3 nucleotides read TGTGCCAGCAGCTTAGCGGGGGCCCGCACAGATACGCAGTATTTT. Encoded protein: CASSLAGARTDTQYF.

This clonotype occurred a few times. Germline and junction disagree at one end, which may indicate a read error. This CDR3 is CASSSSIGYGYTF. CDR3 in DNA: TGCGCCAGCAGCTCCAGTATCGGCTATGGCTACACCTTT. The V call is TRBV5-1, the J call TRBJ1-2; no clear D. Germline assignment: CDR1 SGHRS and CDR2 YFSETQ. This CDR3 contains 13 residues.

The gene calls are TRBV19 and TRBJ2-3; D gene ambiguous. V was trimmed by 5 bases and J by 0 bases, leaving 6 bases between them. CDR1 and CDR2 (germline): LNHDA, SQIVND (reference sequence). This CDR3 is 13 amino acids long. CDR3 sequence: CASSLLSTDTQYF. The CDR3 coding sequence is TGTGCCAGTAGTTTGTTGAGCACAGATACGCAGTATTTT.

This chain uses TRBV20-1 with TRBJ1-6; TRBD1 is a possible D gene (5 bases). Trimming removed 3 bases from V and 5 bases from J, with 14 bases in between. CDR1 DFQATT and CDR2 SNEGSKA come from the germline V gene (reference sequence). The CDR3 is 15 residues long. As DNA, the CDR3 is TGCAGTGCTAGGGTCAGCGGGGCGAATAATTCACCCCTCCACTTT. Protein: CSARVSGANNSPLHF.

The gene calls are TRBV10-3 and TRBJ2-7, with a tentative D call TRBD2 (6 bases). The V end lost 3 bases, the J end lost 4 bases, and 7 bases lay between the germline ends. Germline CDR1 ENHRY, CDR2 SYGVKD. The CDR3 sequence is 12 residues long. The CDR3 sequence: CAISDGGYEQYV. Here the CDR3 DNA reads TGTGCCATCAGTGATGGGGGGTACGAGCAGTACGTC.

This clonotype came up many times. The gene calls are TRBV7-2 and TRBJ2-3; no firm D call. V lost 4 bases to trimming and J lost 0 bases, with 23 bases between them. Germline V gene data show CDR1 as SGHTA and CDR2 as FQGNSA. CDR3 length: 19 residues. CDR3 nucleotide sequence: TGTGCCAGCAGCTCTAGGGCCAGGAATAGAGTTTCTAGCACAGATACGCAGTATTTT. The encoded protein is CASSSRARNRVSSTDTQYF.